This T cell receptor (beta chain) derives from a study of blood T cell repertoires in COVID-19. The overall study: The analysed material was cDNA or gDNA that came from T cells, B-cell-depleted T cells, or PBMCs.

In the authors' methods: For nucleated cells, counts were estimated from reference gene primer amplification. Some clones are missing from TCRdb's copy, which holds only in-frame ones; the method was immunoSEQ multiplex PCR. V and J calls and clone size follow that table, whereas D and trimming were derived from the DNA. The sample lists 380,000 or so clones, roughly 87% seen once, with roughly 2% in the top ten. Cohort placement rested on clinical history that participants reported themselves. Germline CDR1 is MGHDK and CDR2 is SYGVNS. The CDR3 extends over 15 amino acids. V lost 5 bases to trimming and J lost 3 bases; unmatched junction nucleotides: 7.

The sample comprised PBMCs or T cells enriched from blood (not recorded which). V is TRBV25-1 and J is TRBJ1-2; TRBD1 agrees at 9 bases. The source of this sequence is a woman in her 40s with acute COVID-19. CDR3 in amino acids: CASSLTGGGHYGYTF. The CDR3 bases are TGTGCCAGCAGTCTAACAGGGGGCGGTCACTATGGCTACACCTTC.